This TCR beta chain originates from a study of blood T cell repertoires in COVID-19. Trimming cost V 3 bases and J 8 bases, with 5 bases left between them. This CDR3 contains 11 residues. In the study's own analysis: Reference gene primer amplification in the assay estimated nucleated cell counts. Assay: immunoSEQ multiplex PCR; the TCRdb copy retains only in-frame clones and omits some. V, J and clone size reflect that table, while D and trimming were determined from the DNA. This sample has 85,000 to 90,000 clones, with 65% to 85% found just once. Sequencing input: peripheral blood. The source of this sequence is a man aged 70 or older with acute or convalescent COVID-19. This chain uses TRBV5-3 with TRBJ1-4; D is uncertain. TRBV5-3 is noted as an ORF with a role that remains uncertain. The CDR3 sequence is CARSSTEKLFF. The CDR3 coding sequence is TGTGCCAGAAGCTCCACAGAAAAACTGTTTTTT.